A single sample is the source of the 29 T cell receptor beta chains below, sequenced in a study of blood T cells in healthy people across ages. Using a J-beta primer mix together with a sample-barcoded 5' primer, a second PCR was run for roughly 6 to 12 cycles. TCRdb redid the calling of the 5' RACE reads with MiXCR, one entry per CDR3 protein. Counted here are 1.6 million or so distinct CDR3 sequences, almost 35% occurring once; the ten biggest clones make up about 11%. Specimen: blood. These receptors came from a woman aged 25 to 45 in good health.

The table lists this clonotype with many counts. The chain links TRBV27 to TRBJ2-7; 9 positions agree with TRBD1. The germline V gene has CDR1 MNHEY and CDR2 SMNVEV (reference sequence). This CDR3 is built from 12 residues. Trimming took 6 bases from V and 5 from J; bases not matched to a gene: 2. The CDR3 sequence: CASSRTGDEQYF. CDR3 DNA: TGTGCCAGCAGCCGGACAGGGGACGAGCAGTACTTC.

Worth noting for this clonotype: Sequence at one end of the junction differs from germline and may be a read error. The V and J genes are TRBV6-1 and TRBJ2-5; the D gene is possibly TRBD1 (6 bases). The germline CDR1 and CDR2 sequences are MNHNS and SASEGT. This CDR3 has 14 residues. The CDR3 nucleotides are TGTGCCAGCAGTGTGTGGGCAGGGGAAGACACCCAGTACTTC. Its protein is CASSVWAGEDTQYF.

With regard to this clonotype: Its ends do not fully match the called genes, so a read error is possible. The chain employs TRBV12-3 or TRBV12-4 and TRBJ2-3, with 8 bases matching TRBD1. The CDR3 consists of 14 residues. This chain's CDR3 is CASSGQGGTGTQYF. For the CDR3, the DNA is TGTGCCAGCAGCGGACAGGGCGGTACAGGTACGCAGTATTTT.

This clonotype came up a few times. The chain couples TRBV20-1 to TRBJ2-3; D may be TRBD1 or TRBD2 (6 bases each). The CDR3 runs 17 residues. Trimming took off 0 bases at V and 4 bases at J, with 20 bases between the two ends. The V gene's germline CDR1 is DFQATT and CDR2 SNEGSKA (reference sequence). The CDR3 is CSARDSGLGGRSDTQYF. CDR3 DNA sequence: TGCAGTGCTAGAGACTCCGGGCTAGGGGGGCGTTCAGATACGCAGTATTTT.

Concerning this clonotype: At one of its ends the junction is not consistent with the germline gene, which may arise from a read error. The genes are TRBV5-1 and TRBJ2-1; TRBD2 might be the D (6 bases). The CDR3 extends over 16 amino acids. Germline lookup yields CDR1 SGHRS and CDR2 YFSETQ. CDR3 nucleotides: TGTGCCAGCAGCCCGAGGATAGCGGACGGATACAATGAGCAGTTCTTC. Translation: CASSPRIADGYNEQFF.

CDR3 in amino acids: CASSSGGEYEQYF. Here the CDR3 DNA reads TGTGCCAGCAGTTCAGGGGGGGAATACGAGCAGTACTTC. The chain couples TRBV12-3 or TRBV12-4 to TRBJ2-7; D might be TRBD1 or TRBD2, each matching 7 bases. CDR3 size: 13 residues. With 4 bases removed from V and 4 bases from J, the gap between germline ends came to 11 bases.

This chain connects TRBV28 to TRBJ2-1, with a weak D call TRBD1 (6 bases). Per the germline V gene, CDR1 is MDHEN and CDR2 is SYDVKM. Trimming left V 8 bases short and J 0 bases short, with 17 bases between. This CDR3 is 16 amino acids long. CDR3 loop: CASRSRGGSSYNEQFF. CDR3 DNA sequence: TGTGCCAGCCGCAGCCGAGGGGGTAGCTCCTACAATGAGCAGTTCTTC.

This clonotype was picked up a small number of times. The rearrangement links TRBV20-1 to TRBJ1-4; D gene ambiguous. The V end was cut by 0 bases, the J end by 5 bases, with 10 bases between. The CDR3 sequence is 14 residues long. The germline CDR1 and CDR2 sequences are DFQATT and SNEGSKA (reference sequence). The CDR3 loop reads CSARDSTINEKLFF. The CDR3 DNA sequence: TGCAGTGCTAGAGATAGTACGATCAATGAAAAACTGTTTTTT.

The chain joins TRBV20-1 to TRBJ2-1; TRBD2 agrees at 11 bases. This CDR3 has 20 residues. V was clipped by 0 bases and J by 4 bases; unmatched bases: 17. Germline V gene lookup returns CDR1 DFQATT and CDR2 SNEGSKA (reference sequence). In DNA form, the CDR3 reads TGCAGTGCTAGAGATCCTCTGGGACTAGCGGCCTTTAAGAGGTACAATGAGCAGTTCTTC. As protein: CSARDPLGLAAFKRYNEQFF.

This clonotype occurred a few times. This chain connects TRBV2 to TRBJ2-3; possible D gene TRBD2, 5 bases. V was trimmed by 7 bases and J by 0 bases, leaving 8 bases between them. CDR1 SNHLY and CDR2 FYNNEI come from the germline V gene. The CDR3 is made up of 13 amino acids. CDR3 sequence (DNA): TGTGCCAGCACCCTAGCTAGCACAGATACGCAGTATTTT. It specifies CASTLASTDTQYF. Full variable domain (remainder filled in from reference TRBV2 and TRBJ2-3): EPEVTQTPSHQVTQMGQEVILRCVPISNHLYFYWYRQILGQKVEFLVSFYNNEISEKSEIFDDQFSVERPDGSNFTLKIRSTKLEDSAMYFCASTLASTDTQYFGPGTRLTVL.

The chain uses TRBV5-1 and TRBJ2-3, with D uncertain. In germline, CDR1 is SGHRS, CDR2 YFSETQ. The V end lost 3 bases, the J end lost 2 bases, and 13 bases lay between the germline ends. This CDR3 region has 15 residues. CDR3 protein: CASSYTTRSTDTQYF. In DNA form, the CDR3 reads TGCGCCAGCAGCTATACGACGAGGTCCACAGATACGCAGTATTTT.

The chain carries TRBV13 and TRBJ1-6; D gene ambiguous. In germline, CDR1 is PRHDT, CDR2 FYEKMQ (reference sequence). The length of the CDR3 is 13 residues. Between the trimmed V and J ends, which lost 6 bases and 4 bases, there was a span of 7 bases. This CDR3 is CASSTGYNSPLHF. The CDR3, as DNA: TGTGCCAGCAGTACTGGGTATAATTCACCCCTCCACTTT.

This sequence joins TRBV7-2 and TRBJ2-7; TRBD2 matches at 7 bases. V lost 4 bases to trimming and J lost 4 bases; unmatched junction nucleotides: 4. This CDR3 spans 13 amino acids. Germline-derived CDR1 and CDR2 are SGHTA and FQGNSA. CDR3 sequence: CASSSVRGYEQYF. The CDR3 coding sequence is TGTGCCAGCAGCTCGGTGCGGGGGTACGAGCAGTACTTC.

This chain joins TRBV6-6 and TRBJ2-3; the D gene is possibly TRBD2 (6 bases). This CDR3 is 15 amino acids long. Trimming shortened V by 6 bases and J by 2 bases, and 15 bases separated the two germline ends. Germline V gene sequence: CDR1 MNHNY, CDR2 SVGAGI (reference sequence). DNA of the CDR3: TGTGCCAGCAGACCCGGACTATCTACCACAGATACGCAGTATTTT. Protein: CASRPGLSTTDTQYF.

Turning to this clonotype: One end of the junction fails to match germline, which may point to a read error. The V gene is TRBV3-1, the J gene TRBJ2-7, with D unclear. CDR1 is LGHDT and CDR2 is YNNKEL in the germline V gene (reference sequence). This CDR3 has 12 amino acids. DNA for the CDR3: TGTGCTAGCAGCCAAGAGGAAGGTGTGCAGTACTTC. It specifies CASSQEEGVQYF.

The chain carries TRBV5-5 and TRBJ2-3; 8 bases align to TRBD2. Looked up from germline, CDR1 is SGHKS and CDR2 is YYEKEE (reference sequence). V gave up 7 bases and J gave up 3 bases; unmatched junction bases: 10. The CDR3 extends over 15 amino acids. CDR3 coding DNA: TGTGCCAGCGGGTCGATAGCGGGGAGGACAGATACGCAGTATTTT. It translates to CASGSIAGRTDTQYF.

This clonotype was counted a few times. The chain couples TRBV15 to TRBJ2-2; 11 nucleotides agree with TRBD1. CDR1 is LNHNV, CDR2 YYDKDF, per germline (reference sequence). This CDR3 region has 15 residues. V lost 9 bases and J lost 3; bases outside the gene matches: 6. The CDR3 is CATRTGGLYTGELFF. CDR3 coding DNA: TGTGCCACTCGGACAGGGGGCCTCTACACCGGGGAGCTGTTTTTT.

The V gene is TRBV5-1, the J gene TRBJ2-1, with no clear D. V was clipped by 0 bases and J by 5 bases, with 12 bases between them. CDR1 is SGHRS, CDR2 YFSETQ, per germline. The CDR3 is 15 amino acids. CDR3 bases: TGCGCCAGCAGCTTGGGATCCTCCCGACACAATGAGCAGTTCTTC. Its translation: CASSLGSSRHNEQFF.

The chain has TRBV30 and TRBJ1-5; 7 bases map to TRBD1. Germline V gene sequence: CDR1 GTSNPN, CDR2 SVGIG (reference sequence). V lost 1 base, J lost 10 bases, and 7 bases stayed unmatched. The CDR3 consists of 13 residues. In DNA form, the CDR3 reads TGTGCCTGGAGTGGCGGGACAGCGGTCCCCCAGCATTTT. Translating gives CAWSGGTAVPQHF.

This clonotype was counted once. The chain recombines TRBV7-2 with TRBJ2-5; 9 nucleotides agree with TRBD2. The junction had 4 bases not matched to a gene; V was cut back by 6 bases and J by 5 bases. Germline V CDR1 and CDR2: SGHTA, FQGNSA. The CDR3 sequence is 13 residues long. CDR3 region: CASRRGLAETQYF. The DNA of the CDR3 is TGTGCCAGCAGGAGAGGACTAGCGGAGACCCAGTACTTC.

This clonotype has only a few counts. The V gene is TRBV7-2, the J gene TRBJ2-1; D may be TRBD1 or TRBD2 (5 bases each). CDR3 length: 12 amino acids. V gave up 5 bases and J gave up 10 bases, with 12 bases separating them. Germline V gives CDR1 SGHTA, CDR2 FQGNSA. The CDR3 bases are TGTGCCAGCAGCCAGAGGGGATTGGAGCAGTTCTTC. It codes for CASSQRGLEQFF.

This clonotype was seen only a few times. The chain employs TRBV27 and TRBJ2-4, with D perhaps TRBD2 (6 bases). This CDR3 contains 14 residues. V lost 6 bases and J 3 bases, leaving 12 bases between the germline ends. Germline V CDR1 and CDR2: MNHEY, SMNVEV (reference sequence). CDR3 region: CASRTSGGKNIQYF. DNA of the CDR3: TGTGCCAGCAGGACTAGTGGCGGCAAAAACATTCAGTACTTC.

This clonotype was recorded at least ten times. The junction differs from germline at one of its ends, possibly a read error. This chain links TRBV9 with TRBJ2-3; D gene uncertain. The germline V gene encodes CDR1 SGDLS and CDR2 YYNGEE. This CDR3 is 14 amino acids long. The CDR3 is CASSVGDSTDTQYF. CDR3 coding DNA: TGCGCCAGCAGCGTCGGAGACTCCACAGATACGCAGTATTTT. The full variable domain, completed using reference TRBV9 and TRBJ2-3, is DSGVTQTPKHLITATGQRVTLRCSPRSGDLSVYWYQQSLDQGLQFLIQYYNGEERAKGNILERFSAQQFPDLHSELNLSSLELGDSALYFCASSVGDSTDTQYFGPGTRLTVL.

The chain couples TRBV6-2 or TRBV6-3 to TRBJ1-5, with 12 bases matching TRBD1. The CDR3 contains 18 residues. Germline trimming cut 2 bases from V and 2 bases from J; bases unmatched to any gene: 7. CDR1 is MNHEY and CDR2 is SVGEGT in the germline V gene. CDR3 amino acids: CASSYPGTGGTRNQPQHF. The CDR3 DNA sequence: TGTGCCAGCAGTTACCCCGGGACAGGGGGCACTCGCAATCAGCCCCAGCATTTT.

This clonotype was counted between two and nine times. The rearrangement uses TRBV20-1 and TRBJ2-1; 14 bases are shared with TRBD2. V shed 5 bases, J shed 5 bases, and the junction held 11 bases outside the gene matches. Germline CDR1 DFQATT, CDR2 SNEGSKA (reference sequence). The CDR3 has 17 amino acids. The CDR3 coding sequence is TGCAGTGCTTACCCCCGGGGACTAGCGGGAGTGGACAATGAGCAGTTCTTC. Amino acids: CSAYPRGLAGVDNEQFF.

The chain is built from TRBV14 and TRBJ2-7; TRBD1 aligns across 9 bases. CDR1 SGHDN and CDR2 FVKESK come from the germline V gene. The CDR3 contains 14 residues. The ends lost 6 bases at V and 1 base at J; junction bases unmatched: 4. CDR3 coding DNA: TGTGCCAGCAGAGGACAGGGGATGTCCTACGAGCAGTACTTC. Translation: CASRGQGMSYEQYF.

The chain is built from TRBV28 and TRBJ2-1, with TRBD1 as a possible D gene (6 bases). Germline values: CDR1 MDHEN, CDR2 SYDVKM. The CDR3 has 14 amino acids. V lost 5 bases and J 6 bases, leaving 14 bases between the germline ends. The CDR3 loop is CASSAITGSNEQFF. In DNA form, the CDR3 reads TGTGCCAGCAGTGCCATAACAGGGAGCAATGAGCAGTTCTTC.

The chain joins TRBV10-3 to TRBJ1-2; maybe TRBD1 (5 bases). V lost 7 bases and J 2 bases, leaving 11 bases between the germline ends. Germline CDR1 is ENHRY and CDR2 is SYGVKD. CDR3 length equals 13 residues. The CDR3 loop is CAITPTENYGYTF. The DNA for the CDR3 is TGTGCCATCACCCCGACAGAGAACTATGGCTACACCTTC.

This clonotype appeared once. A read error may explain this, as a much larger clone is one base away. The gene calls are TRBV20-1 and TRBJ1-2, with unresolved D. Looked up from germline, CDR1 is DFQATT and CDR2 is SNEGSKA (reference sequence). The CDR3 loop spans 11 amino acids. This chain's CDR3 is CRASRGYGYTF. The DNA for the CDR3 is TGCAGGGCTAGCAGAGGCTATGGCTACACCTTC.